Below, 8 T cell receptor beta chains from the same sample are listed, as sequenced in a study of blood T cell repertoires in COVID-19. The assay was immunoSEQ multiplex PCR, and TCRdb's table has in-frame clones only and misses some. Seen here are 280,000 or so clones, over 75% observed once, and the top ten hold 13%. Sequenced material: peripheral blood. The receptor set was obtained from a human donor in a cohort sampled during active COVID-19.

The chain employs TRBV6-5 and TRBJ2-7, with TRBD1 matching over 10 bases. After removal of 8 bases from V and 6 bases from J, the junction contained 7 bases not matched to a gene. CDR3 length: 13 residues. Germline V gene lookup returns CDR1 MNHEY and CDR2 SVGAGI. This CDR3 reads CASGRTGGTEQYF. DNA of the CDR3: TGTGCCAGCGGGCGGACAGGGGGGACCGAGCAGTACTTC.

About this clone: A read error may produce the germline difference seen at one junction end. The CDR3 protein is CASSPRVYGQYF. The CDR3 bases are TGTGCCAGCAGTCCCCGGGTCTACGGGCAGTACTTC. The chain joins TRBV28 to TRBJ2-7; D call uncertain. CDR3 length: 12 amino acids. Germline V lookup: CDR1 MDHEN, CDR2 SYDVKM.

This clone came up a few times. The chain recombines TRBV5-1 with TRBJ2-3; TRBD2 aligns across 8 bases. Germline-derived CDR1 and CDR2 are SGHRS and YFSETQ. This CDR3 spans 14 amino acids. V was pared by 4 bases and J by 4 bases, with 5 bases of the junction left unmatched. The DNA of the CDR3 is TGCGCCAGCAGCCCCGTAGCGGGACCAGATACGCAGTATTTT. It codes for CASSPVAGPDTQYF. Combining the CDR3 with reference TRBV5-1 and TRBJ2-3 gives the whole variable domain KAGVTQTPRYLIKTRGQQVTLSCSPISGHRSVSWYQQTPGQGLQFLFEYFSETQRNKGNFPGRFSGRQFSNSRSEMNVSTLELGDSALYLCASSPVAGPDTQYFGPGTRLTVL.

The CDR3 DNA reads as TGCGCCAGCAGCCAGGACAGGTCCGGCCCTGAAGCTTTCTTT. Protein product: CASSQDRSGPEAFF. The chain employs TRBV5-1 and TRBJ1-1, with TRBD1 matching 7 bases. This CDR3 is built from 14 residues. Germline CDR1 reads SGHRS; CDR2 reads YFSETQ. V lost 4 bases to trimming and J lost 6 bases; unmatched junction nucleotides: 9.

The genes are TRBV7-9 and TRBJ2-1; 14 positions agree with TRBD2. CDR3 size: 16 residues. CDR1 is SEHNR, CDR2 FQNEAQ, per germline (reference sequence). Trimming at V came to 6 bases and at J to 6 bases, leaving 7 bases not matched to a gene. DNA of the CDR3: TGTGCCAGCAGGGCCGGACTAGCGGGAGGCGGCAATGAGCAGTTCTTC. This codes for CASRAGLAGGGNEQFF. Combining the CDR3 with reference TRBV7-9 and TRBJ2-1 gives the whole variable domain DTGVSQNPRHKITKRGQNVTFRCDPISEHNRLYWYRQTLGQGPEFLTYFQNEAQLEKSRLLSDRFSAERPKGSFSTLEIQRTEQGDSAMYLCASRAGLAGGGNEQFFGPGTRLTVL.

The J gene is TRBJ2-2, the V gene TRBV24-1; 8 nucleotides align to TRBD1. CDR1 and CDR2 (germline): KGHDR, SFDVKD. The length of the CDR3 is 16 residues. J lost 1 base, V lost 3 bases, and 3 bases had no gene match. CDR3 sequence: CATSDPGQGNTGELFF. The CDR3 DNA follows: TGTGCCACCAGTGATCCAGGACAGGGGAACACCGGGGAGCTGTTTTTT.

J is TRBJ1-5 and V is TRBV6-6, with TRBD1 as a possible D gene (5 bases). Between the trimmed V and J ends, which lost 6 bases and 3 bases, there was a span of 12 bases. Germline values: CDR1 MNHNY, CDR2 SVGAGI (reference sequence). This CDR3 spans 14 amino acids. CDR3 nucleotides: TGTGCCAGCAGGCCTGACAGCCTCAATCAGCCCCAGCATTTT. This gives the protein CASRPDSLNQPQHF.

The J gene is TRBJ1-2, the V gene TRBV19, with a tentative D call TRBD1 (6 bases). The CDR3 is 14 residues long. Germline CDR1 LNHDA, CDR2 SQIVND (reference sequence). Trimming shortened V by 8 bases and J by 0 bases, and 13 bases separated the two germline ends. CDR3 protein: CASLQGSTNYGYTF. The CDR3 bases are TGTGCCAGTTTACAGGGCTCTACTAACTATGGCTACACCTTC.